The clone carrying this TCR beta chain qualifies as medium-sized. Its antigen remains unknown. The entry originates in a study of T cells after posttransplantation cyclophosphamide. Germline lookup yields CDR1 MNHEY and CDR2 SVGAGI. CDR3 length: 13 residues. The V gene lost 1 base and the J gene lost 7 bases, with 8 bases spanning the gap. Notes on the study in general: Later blood repertoires were often dominated by clones from the donor CD8+ memory compartment. Skin or GI-infiltrating T cells shared few TRB sequences with blood. Recipient CMV seropositivity and CMV reactivation strongly tracked TRB clonality.

Cyclophosphamide on days +3 and +4 followed busulfan-fludarabine conditioning and a marrow graft. Clones were read by immunoSEQ multiplex PCR, and TCRdb kept only the in-frame ones, dropping some. The sample holds some 8,100 clones, and no clone turns up only once. The sequenced sample was PBMCs, obtained after allogeneic stem cell transplant with posttransplant cyclophosphamide. V and J are TRBV6-5 and TRBJ2-1; no clear D. The sequence came from a female patient aged 50 to 65 who received an allogeneic stem cell transplant from a related donor, was CMV-positive, and had no GVHD. Among the T cells, some may be from the graft donor. This chain's CDR3 is CASSYFVGNEQFF. Here the CDR3 DNA reads TGTGCCAGCAGTTACTTCGTCGGTAATGAGCAGTTCTTC.